This TCR beta chain was observed in a study of cytomegalovirus exposure and HLA in healthy donors. The CDR3 consists of 16 residues. CDR1 is SGHRS, CDR2 YFSETQ, per germline. V was clipped by 4 bases and J by 4 bases; unmatched bases: 9. Study-wide results and limits: A later analysis, which compared TCR beta chains of equal frequency, found the HLA-associated ones more clonally expanded.

A remark on this clone: Its specificity is unknown.

The PCR was carried out with 60 Vbeta primers and 13 Jbeta primers. The protocol was immunoSEQ multiplex PCR, while the TCRdb copy is restricted to in-frame clones and leaves out a portion. The repertoire holds 75,000 to 80,000 clones, with 78% as singletons. The genes are TRBV5-1 and TRBJ1-3; TRBD1 aligns across 9 bases. The receptor's source is a man in his forties in good health and CMV-seronegative. The sequenced sample consisted of PBMCs. This chain's CDR3 is CASSQGQGLAGNTIYF. The DNA of the CDR3 is TGCGCCAGCAGCCAAGGACAGGGGCTGGCAGGAAACACCATATATTTT.